This T cell receptor beta chain emerged from a study of blood T cell repertoires in COVID-19. The overall study: Some COVID-19 samples were acute and others convalescent; all came from the United States, Italy and Spain. The analysed material was cDNA or gDNA that came from T cells, B-cell-depleted T cells, or PBMCs.

In the original processing: Estimated nucleated cell counts came from reference gene primer amplification. Profiling relied on immunoSEQ multiplex PCR, and the TCRdb table lists in-frame clones only, not all of them. V and J calls and clone size come straight from that table; D and trimming were deduced from the DNA. The repertoire holds 90,000 to 100,000 clones, 86% seen once, with 1.7% in the top ten. This CDR3 has 14 residues. V lost 0 bases and J lost 2, with 8 bases in between. The germline V gene encodes CDR1 SGHVS and CDR2 FQNEAQ. V and J are TRBV7-8 and TRBJ2-7; the D is unclear. Sample: peripheral blood. The TCR sequence derives from a man of 80 years or more with acute or convalescent COVID-19. The CDR3, as DNA: TGTGCCAGCAGCTTAGCGAGGTCCCCCTACGAGCAGTACTTC. Translating it yields CASSLARSPYEQYF. The complete variable domain, with remaining parts taken from reference TRBV7-8 and TRBJ2-7, reads GAGVSQSPRYKVAKRGQDVALRCDPISGHVSLFWYQQALGQGPEFLTYFQNEAQLDKSGLPSDRFFAERPEGSVSTLKIQRTQQEDSAVYLCASSLARSPYEQYFGPGTRLTVT.